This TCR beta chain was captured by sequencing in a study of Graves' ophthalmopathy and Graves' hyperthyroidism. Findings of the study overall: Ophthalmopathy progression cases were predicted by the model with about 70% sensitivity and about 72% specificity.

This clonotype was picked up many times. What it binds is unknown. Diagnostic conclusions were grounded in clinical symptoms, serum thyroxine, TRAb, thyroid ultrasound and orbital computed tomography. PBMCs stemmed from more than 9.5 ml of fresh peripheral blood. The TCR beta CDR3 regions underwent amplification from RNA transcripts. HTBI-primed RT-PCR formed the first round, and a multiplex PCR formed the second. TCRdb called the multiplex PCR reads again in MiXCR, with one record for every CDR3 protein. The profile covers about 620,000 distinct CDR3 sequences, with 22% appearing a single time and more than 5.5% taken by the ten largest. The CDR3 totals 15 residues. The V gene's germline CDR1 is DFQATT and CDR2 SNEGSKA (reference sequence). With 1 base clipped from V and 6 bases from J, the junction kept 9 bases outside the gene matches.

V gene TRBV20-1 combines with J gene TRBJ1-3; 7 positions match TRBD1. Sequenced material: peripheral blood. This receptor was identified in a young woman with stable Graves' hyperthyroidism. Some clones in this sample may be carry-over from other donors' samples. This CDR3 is CSARGSGGQINTIYF. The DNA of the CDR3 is TGCAGTGCTAGAGGTTCCGGGGGACAGATAAACACCATATATTTT.